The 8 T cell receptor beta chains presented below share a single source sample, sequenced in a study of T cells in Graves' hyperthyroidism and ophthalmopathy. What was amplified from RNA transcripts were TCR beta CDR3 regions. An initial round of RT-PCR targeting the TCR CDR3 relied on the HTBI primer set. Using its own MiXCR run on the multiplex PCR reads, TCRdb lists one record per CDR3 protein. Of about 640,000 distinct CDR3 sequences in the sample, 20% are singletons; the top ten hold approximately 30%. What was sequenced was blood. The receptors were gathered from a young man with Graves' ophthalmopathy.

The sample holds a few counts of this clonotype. The CDR3 nucleotides read TGCGCCAGCAGCCAAGATTCGAGCTCCTATAATTCACCCCTCCACTTT. Its translation is CASSQDSSSYNSPLHF. This chain links TRBV4-1 with TRBJ1-6; no firm D call. Trimming left V 0 bases short and J 0 bases short, with 6 bases between. Germline CDR1 reads MGHRA; CDR2 reads YSYEKL. This CDR3 spans 16 amino acids.

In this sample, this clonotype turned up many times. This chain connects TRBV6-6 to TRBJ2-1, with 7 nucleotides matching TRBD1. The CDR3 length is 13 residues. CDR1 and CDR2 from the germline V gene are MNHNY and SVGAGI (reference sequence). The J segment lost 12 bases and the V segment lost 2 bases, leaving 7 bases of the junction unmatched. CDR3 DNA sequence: TGTGCCAGCAGTTACCCCGGGACAGTACGGCAGTTCTTC. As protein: CASSYPGTVRQFF.

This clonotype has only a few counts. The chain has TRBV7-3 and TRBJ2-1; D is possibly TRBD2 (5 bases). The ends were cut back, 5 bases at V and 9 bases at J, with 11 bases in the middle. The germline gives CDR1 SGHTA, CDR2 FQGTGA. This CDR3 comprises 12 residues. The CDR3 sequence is CASSDYLGEQFF. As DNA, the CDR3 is TGTGCCAGCAGCGACTATTTGGGTGAGCAGTTCTTC.

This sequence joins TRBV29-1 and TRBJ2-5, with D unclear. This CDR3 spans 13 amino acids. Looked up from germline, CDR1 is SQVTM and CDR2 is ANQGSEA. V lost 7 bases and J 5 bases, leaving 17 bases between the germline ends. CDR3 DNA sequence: TGCAGCGGCATCTTCGGGTTGTGGGAGACCCAGTACTTC. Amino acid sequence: CSGIFGLWETQYF.

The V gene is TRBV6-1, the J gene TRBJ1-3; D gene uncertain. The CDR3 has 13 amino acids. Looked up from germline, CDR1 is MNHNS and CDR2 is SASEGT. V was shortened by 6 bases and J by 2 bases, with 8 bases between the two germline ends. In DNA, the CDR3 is TGTGCCAGCAGGGTTCTAACTGGAAACACCATATATTTT. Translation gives CASRVLTGNTIYF.

The CDR3 region is CASSLSPVAYNEQFF. CDR3 nucleotide sequence: TGTGCCAGCAGTTTATCCCCCGTGGCCTACAATGAGCAGTTCTTC. The rearrangement uses TRBV28 and TRBJ2-1; no definite D call. The CDR3 sequence is 15 residues long. Trimming removed 1 base at V and 2 bases at J, with 9 bases between. Germline lookup yields CDR1 MDHEN and CDR2 SYDVKM.

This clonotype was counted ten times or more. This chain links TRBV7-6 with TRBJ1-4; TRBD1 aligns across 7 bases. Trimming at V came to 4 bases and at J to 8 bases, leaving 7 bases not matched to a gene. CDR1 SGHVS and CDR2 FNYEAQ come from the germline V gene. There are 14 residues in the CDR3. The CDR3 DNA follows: TGTGCCAGCAGCTCAACAGGGGCTACCGAAAAACTGTTTTTT. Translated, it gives CASSSTGATEKLFF.

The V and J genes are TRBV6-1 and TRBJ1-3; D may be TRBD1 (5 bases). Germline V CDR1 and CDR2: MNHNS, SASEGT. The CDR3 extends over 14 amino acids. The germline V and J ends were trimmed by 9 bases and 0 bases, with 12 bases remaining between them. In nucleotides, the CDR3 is TGTGCCAGGGACTACAGGAGCTCTGGAAACACCATATATTTT. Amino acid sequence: CARDYRSSGNTIYF.